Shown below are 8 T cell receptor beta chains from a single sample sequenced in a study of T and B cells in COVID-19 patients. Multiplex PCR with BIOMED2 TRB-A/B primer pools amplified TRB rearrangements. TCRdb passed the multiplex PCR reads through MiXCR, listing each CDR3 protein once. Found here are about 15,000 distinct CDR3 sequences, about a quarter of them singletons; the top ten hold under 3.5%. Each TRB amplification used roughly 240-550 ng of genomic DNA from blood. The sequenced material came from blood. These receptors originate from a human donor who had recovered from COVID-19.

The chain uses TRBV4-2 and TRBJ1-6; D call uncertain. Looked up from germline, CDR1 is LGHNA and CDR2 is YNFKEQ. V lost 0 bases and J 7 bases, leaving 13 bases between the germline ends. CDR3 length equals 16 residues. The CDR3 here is CASSQESRTENSPLHF. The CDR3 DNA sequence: TGTGCCAGCAGCCAAGAGAGTCGTACGGAGAATTCACCCCTCCACTTT.

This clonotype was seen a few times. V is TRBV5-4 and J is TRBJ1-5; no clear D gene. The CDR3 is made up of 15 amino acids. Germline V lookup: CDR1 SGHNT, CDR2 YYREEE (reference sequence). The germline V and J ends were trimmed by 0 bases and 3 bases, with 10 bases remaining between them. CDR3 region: CASSLGGFINQPQHF. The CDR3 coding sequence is TGTGCCAGCAGCTTGGGAGGGTTCATCAATCAGCCCCAGCATTTT.

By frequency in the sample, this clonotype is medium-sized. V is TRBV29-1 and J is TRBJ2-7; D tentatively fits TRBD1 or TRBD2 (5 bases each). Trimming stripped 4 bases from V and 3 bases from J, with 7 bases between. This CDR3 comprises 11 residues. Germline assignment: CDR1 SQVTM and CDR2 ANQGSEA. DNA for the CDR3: TGCAGCGTTGGGGACGGCTACGAGCAGTACTTC. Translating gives CSVGDGYEQYF.

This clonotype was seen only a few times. The CDR3 loop reads CASRLTGFDPPGYTF. CDR3 coding DNA: TGTGCCAGCAGGTTGACAGGGTTCGACCCTCCTGGCTACACCTTC. V usage is TRBV7-2 and J usage is TRBJ1-2; 7 positions match TRBD1. Germline V CDR1 and CDR2: SGHTA, FQGNSA. This CDR3 is 15 amino acids long. With 6 bases clipped from V and 7 bases from J, the junction kept 14 bases outside the gene matches.

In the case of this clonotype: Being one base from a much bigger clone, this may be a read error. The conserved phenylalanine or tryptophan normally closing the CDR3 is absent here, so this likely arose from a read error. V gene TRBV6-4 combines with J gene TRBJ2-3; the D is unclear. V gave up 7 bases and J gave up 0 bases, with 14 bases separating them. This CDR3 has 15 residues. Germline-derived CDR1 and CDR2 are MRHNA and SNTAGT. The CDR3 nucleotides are TGTGCCAGCATGAGGCTCCTAATTAGCACAGATACGCAGTATCTT. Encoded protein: CASMRLLISTDTQYL.

Written as DNA, the CDR3 is TGTGCGCGCACTGAAGCTTTCTTT. Translated: CARTEAFF. The chain employs TRBV6-5 and TRBJ1-1, with D unresolved. This CDR3 region has 8 residues. Germline CDR1 and CDR2: MNHEY and SVGAGI.

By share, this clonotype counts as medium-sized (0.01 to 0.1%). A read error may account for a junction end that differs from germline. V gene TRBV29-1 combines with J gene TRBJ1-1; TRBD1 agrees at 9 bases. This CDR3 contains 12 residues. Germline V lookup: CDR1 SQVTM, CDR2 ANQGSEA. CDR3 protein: CSVDSMTGGNIF. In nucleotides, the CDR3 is TGCAGCGTTGATTCCATGACAGGGGGGAATATCTTT.

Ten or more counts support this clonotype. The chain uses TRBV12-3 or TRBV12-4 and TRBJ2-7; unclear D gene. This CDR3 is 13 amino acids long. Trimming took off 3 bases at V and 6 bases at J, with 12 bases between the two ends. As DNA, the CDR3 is TGTGCCAGCAGTTTTGGACCCTCGCGCGAGCAGTACTTC. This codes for CASSFGPSREQYF.